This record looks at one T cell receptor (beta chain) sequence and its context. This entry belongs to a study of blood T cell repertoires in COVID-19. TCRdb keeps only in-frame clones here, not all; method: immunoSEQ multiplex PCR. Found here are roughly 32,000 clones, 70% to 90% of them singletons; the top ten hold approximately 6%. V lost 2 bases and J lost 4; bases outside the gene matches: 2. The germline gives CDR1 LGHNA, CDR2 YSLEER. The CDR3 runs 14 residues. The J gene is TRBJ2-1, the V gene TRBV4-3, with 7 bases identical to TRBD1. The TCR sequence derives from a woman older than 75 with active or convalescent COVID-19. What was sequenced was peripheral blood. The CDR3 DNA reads TGCGCCAGCAGCCAATCGGACAGGTACAATGAGCAGTTCTTC. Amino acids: CASSQSDRYNEQFF.